The rows below give T cell receptor beta chains drawn from one sample of a study of vaccination and CD4 T cells after COVID-19. The antigens these receptors bind are not known. MiXCR, run by TCRdb on the PCR reads, gives a single entry per CDR3 protein. The sample holds 7,500 to 10,000 distinct CDR3 sequences; 35% to 40% are singletons and the top ten take 25% to 35%. Sequencing used CD4+ T cells from blood, cultured in vitro. The receptors here all came from a human donor in good health. CDR3s include the opening cysteine and the closing phenylalanine or tryptophan. Fields, in order: clone size, D gene, V gene, J gene, CDR3 protein, CDR3 DNA. D genes are given only for firm matches. Size values are once, few and many counts, or a class for expanded clones, and some rows have none.

>few|-|TRBV6-1|TRBJ1-2
CASSPPGRVGYGYTF
TGTGCCAGCAGCCCTCCGGGGAGGGTAGGCTATGGCTACACCTTC
>-|-|TRBV20-1|TRBJ2-1
CSANPRGGYEQFF
TGCAGTGCTAATCCTAGGGGGGGCTATGAGCAGTTCTTC
>-|-|TRBV29-1|TRBJ2-3
CSATSSGWTLASTDTQYF
TGCAGCGCCACTAGTTCGGGCTGGACACTAGCTAGCACAGATACGCAGTATTTT
>-|-|TRBV6-5|TRBJ1-1
CASSYSGSLNTEAFF
TGTGCCAGCAGTTACTCGGGGAGTTTGAACACTGAAGCTTTCTTT
>-|-|TRBV19|TRBJ2-3
CASTRGADTSTDTQYF
TGTGCCAGTACTCGGGGGGCGGACACTAGCACAGATACGCAGTATTTT
>-|TRBD2|TRBV6-5|TRBJ2-3
CASSYGLAGTDTQYF
TGTGCCAGCAGTTACGGACTAGCGGGCACAGATACGCAGTATTTT
>-|-|TRBV12-3/TRBV12-4|TRBJ1-3
CASKRQGSGNTIYF
TGTGCCAGCAAGCGCCAGGGGTCTGGAAACACCATATATTTT
>-|-|TRBV20-1|TRBJ1-2
CSARSNAGYTF
TGCAGTGCTAGAAGCAACGCTGGCTACACCTTC
>few|-|TRBV15|TRBJ2-5
CATSRDVETQYF
TGTGCCACCAGCAGAGATGTGGAGACCCAGTACTTC
>few|TRBD1|TRBV19|TRBJ1-6
CASRGTGEPLHF
TGTGCCAGTAGAGGGACAGGGGAACCCCTCCACTTT
>-|-|TRBV6-1|TRBJ1-6
CASSVGDPDAHNSPLHF
TGTGCCAGCAGTGTAGGGGACCCCGACGCCCATAATTCACCCCTCCACTTT
>-|-|TRBV5-6|TRBJ1-5
CASSLGVNQPQHF
TGTGCCAGCAGCTTGGGGGTCAATCAGCCCCAGCATTTT
>-|TRBD2|TRBV20-1|TRBJ2-5
CSAQGLAGGRETQYF
TGCAGTGCCCAAGGACTAGCGGGGGGGCGAGAGACCCAGTACTTC
>-|TRBD2|TRBV6-1|TRBJ2-1
CASSEGGGRHNEQFF
TGTGCCAGCAGTGAAGGCGGGGGGAGGCACAATGAGCAGTTCTTC
>-|-|TRBV7-3|TRBJ1-1
CASSSKGGGNTEAFF
TGTGCCAGCAGCTCGAAGGGTGGAGGGAACACTGAAGCTTTCTTT
>few|-|TRBV27|TRBJ1-2
CASSVDALYGYTF
TGTGCCAGCAGTGTCGATGCCCTATATGGCTACACCTTC
>few|-|TRBV2|TRBJ1-1
CASAGLPFTEAFF
TGTGCCAGCGCAGGGCTTCCTTTCACTGAAGCTTTCTTT
>few|-|TRBV7-9|TRBJ1-2
CASSLLGGYGGYTF
TGTGCCAGCAGCTTATTGGGTGGATATGGTGGCTACACCTTC
>few|TRBD1|TRBV18|TRBJ1-5
CASSRGQGGQPQHF
TGTGCCAGCTCACGAGGACAGGGTGGGCAGCCCCAGCATTTT
>few|TRBD2|TRBV6-5|TRBJ2-1
CASSYPGGSYNEQFF
TGTGCCAGCAGTTACCCGGGGGGCTCCTACAATGAGCAGTTCTTC
>-|-|TRBV6-5|TRBJ2-6
CASSFAGSGANVLTF
TGTGCCAGCAGTTTTGCGGGCTCTGGGGCCAACGTCCTGACTTTC
>-|-|TRBV12-3/TRBV12-4|TRBJ1-2
CASTPAYGYTF
TGTGCCAGCACCCCGGCCTATGGCTACACCTTC
>-|-|TRBV6-1|TRBJ2-3
CASKEFSYFETDTQYF
TGTGCCAGCAAAGAGTTCTCCTACTTCGAGACAGATACGCAGTATTTT
>-|TRBD1|TRBV6-1|TRBJ1-6
CASTLTGGAGSPLHF
TGTGCCAGCACTTTAACAGGGGGCGCGGGTTCACCCCTCCACTTT
>-|-|TRBV11-2|TRBJ1-1
CASSKMGGDTEAFF
TGTGCCAGCAGCAAAATGGGGGGGGACACTGAAGCTTTCTTT
>-|-|TRBV9|TRBJ1-5
CASSVGSNQPQHF
TGTGCCAGCAGCGTGGGCAGCAATCAGCCCCAGCATTTT
>-|-|TRBV29-1|TRBJ2-2
CSVVSAKEELFF
TGCAGCGTTGTGTCGGCAAAGGAGGAGCTGTTTTTT